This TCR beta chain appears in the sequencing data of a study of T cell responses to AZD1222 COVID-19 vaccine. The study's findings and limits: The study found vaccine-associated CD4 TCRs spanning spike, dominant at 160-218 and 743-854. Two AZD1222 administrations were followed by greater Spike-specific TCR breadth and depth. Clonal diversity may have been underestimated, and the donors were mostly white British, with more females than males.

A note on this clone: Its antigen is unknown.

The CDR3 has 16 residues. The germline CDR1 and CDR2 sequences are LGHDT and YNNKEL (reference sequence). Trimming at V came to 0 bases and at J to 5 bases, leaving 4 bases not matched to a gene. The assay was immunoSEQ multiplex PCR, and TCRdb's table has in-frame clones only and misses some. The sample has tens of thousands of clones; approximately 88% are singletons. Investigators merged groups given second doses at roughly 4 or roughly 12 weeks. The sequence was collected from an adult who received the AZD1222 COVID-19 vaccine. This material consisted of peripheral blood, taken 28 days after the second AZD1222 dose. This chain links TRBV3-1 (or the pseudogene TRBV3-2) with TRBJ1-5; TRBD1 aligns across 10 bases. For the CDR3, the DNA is TGTGCCAGCAGCCAAGAAGGGACAGGGGAATATCAGCCCCAGCATTTT. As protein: CASSQEGTGEYQPQHF.